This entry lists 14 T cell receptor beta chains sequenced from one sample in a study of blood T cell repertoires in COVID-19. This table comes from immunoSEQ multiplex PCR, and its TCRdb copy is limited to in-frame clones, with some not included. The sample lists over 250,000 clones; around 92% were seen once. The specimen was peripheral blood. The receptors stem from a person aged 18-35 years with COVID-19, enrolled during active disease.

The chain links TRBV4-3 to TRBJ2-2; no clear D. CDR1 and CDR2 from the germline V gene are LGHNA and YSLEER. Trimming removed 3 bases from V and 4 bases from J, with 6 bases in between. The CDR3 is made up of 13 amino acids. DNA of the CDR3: TGCGCCAGCAGCCATAGAAGCACCGGGGAGCTGTTTTTT. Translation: CASSHRSTGELFF.

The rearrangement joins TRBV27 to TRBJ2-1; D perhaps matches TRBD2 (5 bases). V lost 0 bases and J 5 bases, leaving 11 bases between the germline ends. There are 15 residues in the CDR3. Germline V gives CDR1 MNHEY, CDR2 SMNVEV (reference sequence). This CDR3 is CASSLSTRPDNEQFF. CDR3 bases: TGTGCCAGCAGTTTATCTACTAGACCTGACAATGAGCAGTTCTTC.

The CDR3 DNA reads TGTGCCAGCAAACAGGGGATCGGAAAACTGTTTTTT. Its translation is CASKQGIGKLFF. This rearrangement joins TRBV28 to TRBJ1-4; 7 nucleotides match TRBD1. The V and J ends lost 7 bases and 10 bases, in that order; junction bases with no gene match: 6. Germline V lookup: CDR1 MDHEN, CDR2 SYDVKM. This CDR3 is built from 12 residues.

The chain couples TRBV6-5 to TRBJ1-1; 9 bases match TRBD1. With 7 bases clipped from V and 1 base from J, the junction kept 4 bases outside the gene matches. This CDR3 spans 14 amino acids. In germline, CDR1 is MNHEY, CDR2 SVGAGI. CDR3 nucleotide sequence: TGTGCCAGCACGAAGGACAGGGGGAACACTGAAGCTTTCTTT. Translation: CASTKDRGNTEAFF.

The CDR3 protein is CASSLGGSADEQYF. CDR3 bases: TGTGCCAGCAGCTTAGGCGGGAGCGCCGACGAGCAGTACTTC. This chain uses TRBV13 with TRBJ2-7; TRBD2 is a possible D gene (6 bases). The germline V and J ends were trimmed by 0 bases and 5 bases, with 11 bases remaining between them. Germline lookup yields CDR1 PRHDT and CDR2 FYEKMQ (reference sequence). CDR3 length: 14 amino acids.

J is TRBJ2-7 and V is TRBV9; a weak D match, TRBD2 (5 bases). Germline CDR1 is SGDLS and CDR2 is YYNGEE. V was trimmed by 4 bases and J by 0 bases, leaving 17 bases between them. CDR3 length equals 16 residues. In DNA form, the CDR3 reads TGTGCCAGCAGCATCGGAAGCGGTTCCTCCTCCTACGAGCAGTACTTC. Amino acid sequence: CASSIGSGSSSYEQYF.

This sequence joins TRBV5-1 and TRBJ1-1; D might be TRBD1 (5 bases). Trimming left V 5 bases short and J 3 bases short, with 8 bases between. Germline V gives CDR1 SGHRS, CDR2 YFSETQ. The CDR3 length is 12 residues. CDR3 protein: CASRVGDTEAFF. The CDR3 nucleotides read TGCGCCAGCAGGGTAGGGGACACTGAAGCTTTCTTT.

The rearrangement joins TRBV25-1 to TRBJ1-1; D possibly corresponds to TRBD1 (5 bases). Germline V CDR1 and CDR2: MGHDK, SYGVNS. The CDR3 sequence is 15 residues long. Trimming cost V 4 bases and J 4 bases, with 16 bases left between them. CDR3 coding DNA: TGTGCCAGCAGTGTCCAGTCGCGGAGGGGCACTGAAGCTTTCTTT. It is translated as CASSVQSRRGTEAFF.

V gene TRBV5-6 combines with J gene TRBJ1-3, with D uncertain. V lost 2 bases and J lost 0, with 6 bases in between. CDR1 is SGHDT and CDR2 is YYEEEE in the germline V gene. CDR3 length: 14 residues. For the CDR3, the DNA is TGTGCCAGCAGCTTCGGGGACTCTGGAAACACCATATATTTT. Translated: CASSFGDSGNTIYF.

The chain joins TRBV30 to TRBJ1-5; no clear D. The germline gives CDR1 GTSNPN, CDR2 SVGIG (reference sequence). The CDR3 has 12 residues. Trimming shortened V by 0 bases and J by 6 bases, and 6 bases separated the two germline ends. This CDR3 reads CAWSVEGQPQHF. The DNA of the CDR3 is TGTGCCTGGAGTGTTGAGGGTCAGCCCCAGCATTTT.

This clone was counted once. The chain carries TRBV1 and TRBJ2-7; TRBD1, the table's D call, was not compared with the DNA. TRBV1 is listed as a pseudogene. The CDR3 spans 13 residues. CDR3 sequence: CTTDRCSGYEQYF. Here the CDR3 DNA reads TGCACCACCGACCGGTGCTCAGGGTACGAGCAGTACTTC.

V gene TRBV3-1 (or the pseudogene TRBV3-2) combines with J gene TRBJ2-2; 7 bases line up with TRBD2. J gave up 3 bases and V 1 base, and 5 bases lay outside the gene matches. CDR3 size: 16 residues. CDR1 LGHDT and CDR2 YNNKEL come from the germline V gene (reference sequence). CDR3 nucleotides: TGTGCCAGCAGCCAAGGGGCGGGAGTCTACACCGGGGAGCTGTTTTTT. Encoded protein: CASSQGAGVYTGELFF.

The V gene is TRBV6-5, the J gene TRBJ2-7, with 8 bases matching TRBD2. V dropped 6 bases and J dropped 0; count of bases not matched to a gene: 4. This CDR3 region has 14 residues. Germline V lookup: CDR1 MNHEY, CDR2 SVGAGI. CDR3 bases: TGTGCCAGCAGCGGAAGCGGGGGCTCCTACGAGCAGTACTTC. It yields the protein CASSGSGGSYEQYF.

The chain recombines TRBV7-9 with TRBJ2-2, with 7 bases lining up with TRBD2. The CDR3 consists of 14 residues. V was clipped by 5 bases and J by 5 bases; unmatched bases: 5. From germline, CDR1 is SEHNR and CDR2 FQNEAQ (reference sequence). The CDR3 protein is CASSPTSTTGELFF. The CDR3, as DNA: TGTGCCAGCAGCCCGACTAGCACGACCGGGGAGCTGTTTTTT. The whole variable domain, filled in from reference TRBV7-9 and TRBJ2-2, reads DTGVSQNPRHKITKRGQNVTFRCDPISEHNRLYWYRQTLGQGPEFLTYFQNEAQLEKSRLLSDRFSAERPKGSFSTLEIQRTEQGDSAMYLCASSPTSTTGELFFGEGSRLTVL.